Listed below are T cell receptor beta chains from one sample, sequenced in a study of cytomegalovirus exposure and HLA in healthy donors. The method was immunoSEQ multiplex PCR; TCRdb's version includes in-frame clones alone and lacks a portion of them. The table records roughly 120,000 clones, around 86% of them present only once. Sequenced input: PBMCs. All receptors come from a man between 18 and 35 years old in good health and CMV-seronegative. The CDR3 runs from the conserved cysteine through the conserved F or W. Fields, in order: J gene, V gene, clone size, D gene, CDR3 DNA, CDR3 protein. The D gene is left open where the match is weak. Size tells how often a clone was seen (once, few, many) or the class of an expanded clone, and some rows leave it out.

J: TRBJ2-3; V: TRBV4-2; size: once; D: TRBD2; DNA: TGTGCCAGCAGCCAAGGCGGGACTAGCGGGAGCACAGATACGCAGTATTTT; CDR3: CASSQGGTSGSTDTQYF
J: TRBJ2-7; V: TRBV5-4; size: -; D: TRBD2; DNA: TGTGCCAGCAGCCCGGGACTAGCGGGGGTGTCCTACGAGCAGTACTTC; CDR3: CASSPGLAGVSYEQYF
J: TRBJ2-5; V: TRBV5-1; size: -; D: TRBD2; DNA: TGCGCCAGCAGCCAAGGACCTAGCGGGGGGCCGGAAGAGACCCAGTACTTC; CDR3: CASSQGPSGGPEETQYF
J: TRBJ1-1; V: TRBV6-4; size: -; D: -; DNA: TGTGCCAGCAGTGACGGAGTTGGAACTGAAGCTTTCTTT; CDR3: CASSDGVGTEAFF
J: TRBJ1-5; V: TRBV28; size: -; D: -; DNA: TGTGCCAGCAGCGTGAGGTCTCAGCCCCAGCATTTT; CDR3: CASSVRSQPQHF
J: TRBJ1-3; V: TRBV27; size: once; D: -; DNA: TGTGCCAGCAGTGGTCGGGGGGCGTCTGGAAACACCATATATTTT; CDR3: CASSGRGASGNTIYF
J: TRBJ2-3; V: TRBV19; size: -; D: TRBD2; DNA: TGTGCCAGTAGTAGAATCCACACTAGCGGGGGGCGCACAGATACGCAGTATTTT; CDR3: CASSRIHTSGGRTDTQYF
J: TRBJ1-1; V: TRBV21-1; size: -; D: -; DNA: TGTGCCAGCAGCAAAGGGGGGGGACAGGACACTGAAGCTTTCTTT; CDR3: CASSKGGGQDTEAFF
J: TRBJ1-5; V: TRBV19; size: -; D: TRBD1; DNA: TGTGCCAGTAGTCTTGGACAGGGGTCAGGGAATCAGCCCCAGCATTTT; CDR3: CASSLGQGSGNQPQHF
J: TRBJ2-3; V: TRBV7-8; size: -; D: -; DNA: TGTGCCAGCAGCTTAGGGGGGGGCTACACAGATACGCAGTATTTT; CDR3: CASSLGGGYTDTQYF
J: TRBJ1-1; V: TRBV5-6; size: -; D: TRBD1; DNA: TGTGCCAGCAGCTTGTACGCCGGGACAGGGGGAGAGACTGAAGCTTTCTTT; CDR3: CASSLYAGTGGETEAFF
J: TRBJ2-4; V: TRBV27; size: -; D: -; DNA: TGTGCCAGCAGTAGGAGGGGTGACGGGACCAAAAACATTCAGTACTTC; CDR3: CASSRRGDGTKNIQYF
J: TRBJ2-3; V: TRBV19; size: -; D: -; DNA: TGTGCCAGCATGTCAAATACGCAGTATTTT; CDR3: CASMSNTQYF
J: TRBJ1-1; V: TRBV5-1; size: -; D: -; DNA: TGCGCCAGCAGCTTGGGGCCTCCTGCGGGGACTGAAGCTTTCTTT; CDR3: CASSLGPPAGTEAFF
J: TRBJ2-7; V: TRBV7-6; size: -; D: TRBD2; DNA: TGTGCCAGCAGCTCGATAGCGGGGGTTGGGTCCTACGAGCAGTACTTC; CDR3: CASSSIAGVGSYEQYF
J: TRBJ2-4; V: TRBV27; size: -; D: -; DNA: TGTGCCAGCAGTTCCTTACAAGTCCTAGCCAAAAACATTCAGTACTTC; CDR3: CASSSLQVLAKNIQYF
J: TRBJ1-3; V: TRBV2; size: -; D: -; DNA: TGTGCCAGCCTTCAGGGCAGGGCTGGAAACACCATATATTTT; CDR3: CASLQGRAGNTIYF
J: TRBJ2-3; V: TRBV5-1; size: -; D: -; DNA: TGCGCCAGCAGCTTCGGCGGGGGCGGCACAGATACGCAGTATTTT; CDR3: CASSFGGGGTDTQYF
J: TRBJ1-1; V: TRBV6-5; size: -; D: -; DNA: TGTGCCAGCAGTATTCAGGGAGAAGCTTTCTTT; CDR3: CASSIQGEAFF
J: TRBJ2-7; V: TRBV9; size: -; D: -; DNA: TGTGCCAGCAGCGTGTCCCCTAACGAGCAGTACTTC; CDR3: CASSVSPNEQYF
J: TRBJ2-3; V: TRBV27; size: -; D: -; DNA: TGTGCCAGCAGCCCCGCGGGGAAAGGCACAGATACGCAGTATTTT; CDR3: CASSPAGKGTDTQYF
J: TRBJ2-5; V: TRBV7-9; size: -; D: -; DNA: TGTGCCAGCAGCGACCAGGGACTGTTAGAGACCCAGTACTTC; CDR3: CASSDQGLLETQYF
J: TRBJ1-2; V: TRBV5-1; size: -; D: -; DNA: TGCGCCAGCAGCTTGGGCGTCGGGGGGCTCGTTGGCTACACCTTC; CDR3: CASSLGVGGLVGYTF
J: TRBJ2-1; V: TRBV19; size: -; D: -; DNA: TGTGCCAGTAGTATTGTTCCCAGGGCGGTAAACAGTGAGCAGTTCTTC; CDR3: CASSIVPRAVNSEQFF
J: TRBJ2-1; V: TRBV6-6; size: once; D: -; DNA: TGTGCCAGCAGTTACGGGGGGGGCGGCTCCTACAATGAGCAGTTCTTC; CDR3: CASSYGGGGSYNEQFF
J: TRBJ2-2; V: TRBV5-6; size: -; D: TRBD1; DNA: TGTGCCAGCAGCTTATCTTTTAGACAGGGGGCATTCGGGGAGCTGTTTTTT; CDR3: CASSLSFRQGAFGELFF
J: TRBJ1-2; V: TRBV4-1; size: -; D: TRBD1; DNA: TGCGCCAGCAGCCAAGATCGGGGCAGGGGGGTCTCCTCGGTAGATCGCTACACCTTC; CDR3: CASSQDRGRGVSSVDRYTF
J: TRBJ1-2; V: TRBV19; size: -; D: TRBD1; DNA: TGTGCCAGTAGTACGACAGGGCCGACAGGGGGTGGCTACACCTTC; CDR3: CASSTTGPTGGGYTF
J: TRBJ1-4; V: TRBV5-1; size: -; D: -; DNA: TGCGCCAGCAGCTTGGGACAGGCAACTAATGAAAAACTGTTTTTT; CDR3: CASSLGQATNEKLFF
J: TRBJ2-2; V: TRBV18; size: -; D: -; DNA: TGTGCCAGCTCACCAGTCTACACCGGGGAGCTGTTTTTT; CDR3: CASSPVYTGELFF
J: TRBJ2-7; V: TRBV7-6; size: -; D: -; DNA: TGTGCCAGCAGCTCGGACCCAGGGACAAGCTACGAGCAGTACTTC; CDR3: CASSSDPGTSYEQYF
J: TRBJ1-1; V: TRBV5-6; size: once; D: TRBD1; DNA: TGTGCCAGCAGCTTCGGACAGGGGGCGCGTGAAGCTTTCTTT; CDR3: CASSFGQGAREAFF
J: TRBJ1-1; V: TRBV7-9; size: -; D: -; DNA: TGTGCCAGCAGCGTCCCAGGGAACACTGAAGCTTTCTTT; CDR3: CASSVPGNTEAFF
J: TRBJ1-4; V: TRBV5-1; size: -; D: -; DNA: TGCGCCAGCAGCTTGGGCCGGCGGGGGGCAGCGAGTGAAAAACTGTTTTTT; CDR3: CASSLGRRGAASEKLFF